Below, 9 T cell receptor beta chains from the same sample are listed, as sequenced in a study of T cells in Graves' hyperthyroidism and ophthalmopathy. Amplification of TCR beta CDR3 regions was performed using RNA transcripts as template. First-round RT-PCR targeting the TCR CDR3 was performed with the HTBI primer set. TCRdb recomputed calls from the multiplex PCR reads with MiXCR, one row per CDR3 protein. Here the sample spans 600,000 to 700,000 distinct CDR3 sequences, less than 45% being singletons. What was sequenced was peripheral blood or thyroid tissue (not recorded which). The origin of the receptors is an adult man with Graves' disease, either hyperthyroidism or ophthalmopathy (not recorded which).

This clonotype was seen many times. This sequence joins TRBV7-9 and TRBJ2-7; D ambiguous. V lost 2 bases and J lost 1, with 9 bases in between. There are 14 residues in the CDR3. The germline gives CDR1 SEHNR, CDR2 FQNEAQ (reference sequence). The DNA for the CDR3 is TGTGCCAGCAGCTTAATGGAATCTTCCTACGAGCAGTACTTC. It specifies CASSLMESSYEQYF.

This clonotype was seen once. The genes are TRBV5-1 and TRBJ1-3; 8 positions agree with TRBD1. Trimming took 0 bases from V and 8 from J; bases not matched to a gene: 7. This CDR3 is 15 amino acids long. Germline V gives CDR1 SGHRS, CDR2 YFSETQ. The CDR3 DNA reads TGCGCCAGCAGCTTGGCTGGACAGGGACGGGACACCATATATTTT. Encoded protein: CASSLAGQGRDTIYF. Filled out from reference TRBV5-1 and TRBJ1-3, the complete variable domain reads KAGVTQTPRYLIKTRGQQVTLSCSPISGHRSVSWYQQTPGQGLQFLFEYFSETQRNKGNFPGRFSGRQFSNSRSEMNVSTLELGDSALYLCASSLAGQGRDTIYFGEGSWLTVV.

This clonotype has more than one count but fewer than ten. The chain's CDR3 is CASSQGKGQPQHF. DNA of the CDR3: TGTGCCAGCAGCCAGGGAAAAGGTCAGCCCCAGCATTTT. The chain employs TRBV7-6 and TRBJ1-5; perhaps TRBD1 as D (5 bases). Trimming left V 5 bases short and J 6 bases short, with 11 bases between. The CDR3 covers 13 residues. The germline V gene encodes CDR1 SGHVS and CDR2 FNYEAQ.

The chain employs TRBV29-1 and TRBJ1-2; D is possibly TRBD1 (6 bases). Germline V gives CDR1 SQVTM, CDR2 ANQGSEA. The ends were cut back, 8 bases at V and 8 bases at J, with 15 bases in the middle. The CDR3 consists of 11 residues. CDR3: CSFNRVEGYTF. DNA of the CDR3: TGCAGCTTTAACAGGGTTGAGGGCTACACCTTC.

This clonotype was counted at least ten times. One junction end does not reproduce the germline sequence, and a read error may be involved. V usage is TRBV5-1 and J usage is TRBJ1-2; TRBD1 aligns across 8 bases. CDR1 and CDR2 from the germline V gene are SGHRS and YFSETQ. The CDR3 loop spans 14 amino acids. The CDR3 nucleotides are TGTGCCAGCAGCCTTGGACAGGGTGTTTATGGCTACACCTTC. The encoded protein is CASSLGQGVYGYTF.

J is TRBJ2-7 and V is TRBV12-3 or TRBV12-4; 11 bases map to TRBD2. J gave up 4 bases and V 5 bases, and 7 bases lay outside the gene matches. This CDR3 spans 15 amino acids. CDR3 nucleotide sequence: TGTGCCAGCAGTCTTACTAGCGGGAGCTTGTACGAGCAGTACTTC. The encoded protein is CASSLTSGSLYEQYF.

This chain links TRBV25-1 with TRBJ1-2; no firm D call. The CDR3 runs to 13 residues. V gave up 10 bases and J gave up 4 bases, with 16 bases separating them. Germline V CDR1 and CDR2: MGHDK, SYGVNS. In nucleotides, the CDR3 is TGTGCCACCCAAACTCCGGGGAGCTATGGCTACACCTTC. Its translation: CATQTPGSYGYTF.

About this clonotype itself: It is likely a read error, because the conserved phenylalanine at the end of the CDR3 is missing. The chain couples TRBV2 to TRBJ1-2, with TRBD1 matching 8 bases. The CDR3 consists of 17 residues. Germline V lookup: CDR1 SNHLY, CDR2 FYNNEI. V was pared by 1 base and J by 3 bases, with 10 bases of the junction left unmatched. The CDR3 bases are TGTGCCAGCAGTGAAGAGACAGGGGACATGTCTTACTATGGCTACACCCTC. Encoded protein: CASSEETGDMSYYGYTL.

This clonotype was counted ten times or more. The V and J genes are TRBV10-3 and TRBJ1-2, with TRBD1 matching over 8 bases. This CDR3 is 14 amino acids long. Germline assignment: CDR1 ENHRY and CDR2 SYGVKD. V shed 4 bases, J shed 8 bases, and the junction held 9 bases outside the gene matches. CDR3 amino acids: CAISGKTGAEGYTF. The DNA for the CDR3 is TGTGCCATCAGTGGGAAGACAGGGGCGGAAGGCTACACCTTC.